This T cell receptor (beta chain) was recovered during a study of blood T cells in healthy people across ages. The count of this clonotype is one. A second PCR, run for roughly 6 to 11 cycles, used a sample-barcoded 5' primer plus a J-beta primer mix. TCRdb processed the 5' RACE reads anew with MiXCR; each CDR3 protein has one entry. The sample contains 600,000 to 800,000 distinct CDR3 sequences, more than 45% of which appear only once. Germline V gene sequence: CDR1 SQVTM, CDR2 ANQGSEA. The CDR3 runs 15 residues. The J segment lost 7 bases and the V segment lost 0 bases, leaving 8 bases of the junction unmatched.

The V and J genes are TRBV29-1 and TRBJ1-4, with TRBD1 matching 7 bases. The sequencing sample was made of blood. The TCR was taken from a woman of 80 years or more in good health. DNA for the CDR3: TGCAGCGTTGAAGATCTGGGGACAGTTGGTGAAAAACTGTTTTTT. As protein: CSVEDLGTVGEKLFF.